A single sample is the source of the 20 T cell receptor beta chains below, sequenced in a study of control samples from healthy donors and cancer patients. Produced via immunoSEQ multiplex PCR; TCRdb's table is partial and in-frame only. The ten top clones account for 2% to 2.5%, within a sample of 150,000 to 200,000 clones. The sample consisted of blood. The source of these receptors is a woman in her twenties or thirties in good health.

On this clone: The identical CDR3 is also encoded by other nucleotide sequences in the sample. The CDR3: CAWSRDINQPQHF. The CDR3 DNA follows: TGTGCCTGGAGTCGGGATATTAATCAGCCCCAGCATTTT. This sequence joins TRBV30 and TRBJ1-5; D not certain. The CDR3 has 13 amino acids. Germline V gene lookup returns CDR1 GTSNPN and CDR2 SVGIG (reference sequence). Between the trimmed V and J ends, which lost 2 bases and 4 bases, there was a span of 9 bases.

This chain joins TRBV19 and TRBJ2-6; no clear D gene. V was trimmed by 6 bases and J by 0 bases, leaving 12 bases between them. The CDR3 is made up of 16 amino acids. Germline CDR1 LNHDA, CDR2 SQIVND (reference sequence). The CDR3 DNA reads TGTGCCAGTAGGAATAACAAGGGCTCTGGGGCCAACGTCCTGACTTTC. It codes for CASRNNKGSGANVLTF.

CDR3 loop: CASSQGLLLSYEQYF. DNA of the CDR3: TGCGCCAGCAGCCAAGGACTACTTCTATCCTACGAGCAGTACTTC. The rearrangement links TRBV4-1 to TRBJ2-7; tentatively, D is TRBD2 (5 bases). The CDR3 covers 15 residues. V lost 1 base to trimming and J lost 1 base, with 11 bases between them. Germline-derived CDR1 and CDR2 are MGHRA and YSYEKL.

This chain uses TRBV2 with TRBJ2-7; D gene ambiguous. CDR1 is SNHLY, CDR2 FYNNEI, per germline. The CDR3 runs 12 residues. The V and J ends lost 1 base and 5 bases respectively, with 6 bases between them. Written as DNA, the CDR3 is TGTGCCAGCAGTGAAGTCCTCGACGAGCAGTACTTC. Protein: CASSEVLDEQYF.

CDR3 loop: CASSLAGLGTDTQYF. The CDR3 nucleotides are TGTGCCAGCAGCTTAGCAGGACTAGGCACAGATACGCAGTATTTT. V gene TRBV7-3 combines with J gene TRBJ2-3, with 7 bases lining up with TRBD2. Trimming cost V 2 bases and J 1 base; bases outside gene matches: 3. The CDR3 has 15 amino acids. In germline, CDR1 is SGHTA, CDR2 FQGTGA.

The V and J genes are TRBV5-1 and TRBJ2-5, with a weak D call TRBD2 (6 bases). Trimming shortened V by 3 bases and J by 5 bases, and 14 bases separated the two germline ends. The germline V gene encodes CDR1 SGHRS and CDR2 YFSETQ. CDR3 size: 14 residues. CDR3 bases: TGCGCCAGCAGCTCACGGGGGTTAAGGGAGACCCAGTACTTC. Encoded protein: CASSSRGLRETQYF.

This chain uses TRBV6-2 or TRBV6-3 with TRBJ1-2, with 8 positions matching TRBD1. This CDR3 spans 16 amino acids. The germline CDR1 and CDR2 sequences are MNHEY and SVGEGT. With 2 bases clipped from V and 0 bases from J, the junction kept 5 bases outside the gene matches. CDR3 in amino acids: CASSYIGTGPNYGYTF. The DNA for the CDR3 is TGTGCCAGCAGTTACATTGGGACAGGACCTAACTATGGCTACACCTTC.

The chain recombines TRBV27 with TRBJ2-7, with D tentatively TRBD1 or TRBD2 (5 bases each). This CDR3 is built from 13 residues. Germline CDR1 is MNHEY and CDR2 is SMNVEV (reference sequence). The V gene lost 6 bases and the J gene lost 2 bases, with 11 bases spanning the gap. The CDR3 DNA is TGTGCCAGCAGCCTAGGGGAGACCTACGAGCAGTACTTC. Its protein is CASSLGETYEQYF.

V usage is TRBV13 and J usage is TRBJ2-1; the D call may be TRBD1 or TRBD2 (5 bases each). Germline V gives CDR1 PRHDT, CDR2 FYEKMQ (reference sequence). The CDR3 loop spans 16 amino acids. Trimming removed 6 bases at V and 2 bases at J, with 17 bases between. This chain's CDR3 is CASSSPADIPYNEQFF. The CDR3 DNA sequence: TGTGCCAGCAGTTCCCCAGCGGACATCCCCTACAATGAGCAGTTCTTC.

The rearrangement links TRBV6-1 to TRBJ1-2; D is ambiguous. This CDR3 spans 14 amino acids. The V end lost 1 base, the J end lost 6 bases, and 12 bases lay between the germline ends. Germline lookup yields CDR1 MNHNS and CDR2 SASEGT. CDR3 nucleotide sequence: TGTGCCAGCAGTGAAGGGTGGGCTTCGGATGGCTACACCTTC. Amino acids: CASSEGWASDGYTF.

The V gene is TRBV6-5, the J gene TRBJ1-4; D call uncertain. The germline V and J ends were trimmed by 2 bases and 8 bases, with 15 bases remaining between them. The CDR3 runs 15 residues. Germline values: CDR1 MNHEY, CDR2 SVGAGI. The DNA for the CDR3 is TGTGCCAGCAGTTACGGGTGGGGTCGTGGGGAAAAACTGTTTTTT. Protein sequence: CASSYGWGRGEKLFF.

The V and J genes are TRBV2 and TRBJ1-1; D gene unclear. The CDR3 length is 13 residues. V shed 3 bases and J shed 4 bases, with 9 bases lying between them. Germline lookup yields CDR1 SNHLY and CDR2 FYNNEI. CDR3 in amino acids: CASSEGWGTEAFF. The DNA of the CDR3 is TGTGCCAGCAGTGAGGGTTGGGGCACTGAAGCTTTCTTT.

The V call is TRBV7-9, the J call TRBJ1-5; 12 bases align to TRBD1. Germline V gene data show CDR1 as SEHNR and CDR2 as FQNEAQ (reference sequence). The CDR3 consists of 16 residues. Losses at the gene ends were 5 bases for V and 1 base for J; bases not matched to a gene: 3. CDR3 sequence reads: CASSQGTGGSNQPQHF. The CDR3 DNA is TGTGCCAGCAGCCAGGGGACAGGGGGCAGCAATCAGCCCCAGCATTTT.

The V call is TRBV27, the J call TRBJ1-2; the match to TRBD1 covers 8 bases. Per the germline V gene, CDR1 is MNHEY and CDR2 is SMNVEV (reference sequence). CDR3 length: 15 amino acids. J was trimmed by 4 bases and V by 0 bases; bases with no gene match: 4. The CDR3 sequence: CASSLSRQGPYGYTF. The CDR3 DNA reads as TGTGCCAGCAGTTTATCACGACAGGGGCCCTATGGCTACACCTTC.

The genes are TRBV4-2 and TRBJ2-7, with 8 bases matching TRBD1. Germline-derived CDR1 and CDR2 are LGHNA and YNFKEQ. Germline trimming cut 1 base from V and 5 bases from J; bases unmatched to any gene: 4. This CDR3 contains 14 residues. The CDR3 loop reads CASSQAAGGNEQYF. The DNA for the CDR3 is TGTGCCAGCAGCCAAGCCGCAGGGGGCAACGAGCAGTACTTC.

The CDR3 spells CASSLMRGPIRYF. The CDR3 bases are TGTGCCAGCAGTTTAATGCGGGGGCCGATCCGGTATTTT. This chain joins TRBV28 and TRBJ2-3; a weak D match, TRBD2 (7 bases). The CDR3 covers 13 residues. Germline CDR1 and CDR2: MDHEN and SYDVKM. Deletions cut 2 bases from V and 14 bases from J, with 17 bases between.

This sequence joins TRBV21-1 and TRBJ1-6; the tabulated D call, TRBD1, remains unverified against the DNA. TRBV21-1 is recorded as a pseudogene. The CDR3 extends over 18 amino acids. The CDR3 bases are TGTGCCAGCAGCAACCCAGGGGGGCGACAGTTCTATAATTCACCCCTCCACTTT. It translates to CASSNPGGRQFYNSPLHF.

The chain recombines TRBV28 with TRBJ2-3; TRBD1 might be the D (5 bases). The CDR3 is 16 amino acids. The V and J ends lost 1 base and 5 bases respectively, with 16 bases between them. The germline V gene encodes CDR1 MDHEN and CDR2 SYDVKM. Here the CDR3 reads CASSLLGVQMVDTQYF. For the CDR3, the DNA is TGTGCCAGCAGTTTATTAGGGGTCCAAATGGTAGATACGCAGTATTTT.

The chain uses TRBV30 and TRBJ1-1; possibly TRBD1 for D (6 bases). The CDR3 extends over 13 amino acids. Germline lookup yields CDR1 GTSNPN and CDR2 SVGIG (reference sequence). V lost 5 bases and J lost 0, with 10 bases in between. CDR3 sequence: CAWEQGLNTEAFF. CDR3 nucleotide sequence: TGTGCCTGGGAACAGGGCTTGAACACTGAAGCTTTCTTT. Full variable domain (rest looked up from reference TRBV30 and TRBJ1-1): SQTIHQWPATLVQPVGSPLSLECTVEGTSNPNLYWYRQAAGRGLQLLFYSVGIGQISSEVPQNLSASRPQDRQFILSSKKLLLSDSGFYLCAWEQGLNTEAFFGQGTRLTVV.

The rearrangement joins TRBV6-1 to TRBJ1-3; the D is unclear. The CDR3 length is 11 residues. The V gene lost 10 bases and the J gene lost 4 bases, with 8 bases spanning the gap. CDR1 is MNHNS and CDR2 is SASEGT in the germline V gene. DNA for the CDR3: TGTGCCACAACCACCGGAAACACCATATATTTT. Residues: CATTTGNTIYF.